These 27 T cell receptor beta chains originate from one sample sequenced in a study of T cell therapy after organ transplantation (dated by TCRdb to between 2018 and 2020). Their antigens are not known. Per the publication, the time point label means: 20-29 weeks after completion of therapy. Receptor libraries were prepared by the immunoSEQ multiplex PCR assay. TCRdb's version of the immuneACCESS table is confined to in-frame rearrangements and falls short of the full clone set. An unresolved V gene accounts for under half of the shortfall where checked; the remainder is of unknown origin. This sample holds fewer than 25,000 clones; about four fifths were observed only once. The ten largest clones capture about 35% of the sample. The sequencing here drew on CD8+ T cells from blood, taken after autologous CMV-specific T cell therapy. These receptors were obtained from a human patient who had received a solid organ transplant and had CMV disease. Following transplantation, part of the T cell population may be supplied by the graft donor rather than the patient.

The J gene is TRBJ2-7, the V gene TRBV2; 7 bases map to TRBD1. Trimming cost V 6 bases and J 0 bases; bases outside gene matches: 5. This CDR3 contains 14 residues. Germline V gene lookup returns CDR1 SNHLY and CDR2 FYNNEI. CDR3 in amino acids: CASRGTESSYEQYF. In DNA form, the CDR3 reads TGTGCCAGCAGGGGGACAGAGAGCTCCTACGAGCAGTACTTC.

This chain links TRBV27 with TRBJ1-1; D is undetermined. Per the germline V gene, CDR1 is MNHEY and CDR2 is SMNVEV (reference sequence). The CDR3 consists of 13 residues. V was trimmed by 8 bases and J by 0 bases, leaving 10 bases between them. CDR3 residues: CASGRTVNTEAFF. For the CDR3, the DNA is TGTGCCAGCGGTAGGACGGTGAACACTGAAGCTTTCTTT.

The genes are TRBV7-3 and TRBJ2-7; a weak D match, TRBD2 (7 bases). The CDR3 runs to 12 residues. In germline, CDR1 is SGHTA, CDR2 FQGTGA. Trimming pared 2 bases from V and 12 bases from J, leaving 14 bases between. CDR3: CASSLGGAALYF. The DNA of the CDR3 is TGTGCCAGCAGCTTAGGGGGGGCGGCCCTGTACTTC.

The rearrangement joins TRBV28 to TRBJ2-7; TRBD2 aligns across 7 bases. Germline values: CDR1 MDHEN, CDR2 SYDVKM. The CDR3 runs 13 residues. J lost 7 bases, V lost 5 bases, and 8 bases had no gene match. CDR3 coding DNA: TGTGCCAGCAGTCTATCCCCCGGGGGGGAGCAGTACTTC. Its translation is CASSLSPGGEQYF.

This rearrangement joins TRBV6-6 to TRBJ2-1; 9 nucleotides line up with TRBD2. J gave up 2 bases and V 5 bases, and 7 bases lay outside the gene matches. The CDR3 has 16 amino acids. The V gene's germline CDR1 is MNHNY and CDR2 SVGAGI (reference sequence). In DNA form, the CDR3 reads TGTGCCAGCAGTCCTGGACTAGCGAGAACCTACAATGAGCAGTTCTTC. The encoded protein is CASSPGLARTYNEQFF.

V gene TRBV15 combines with J gene TRBJ2-1, with 8 bases fitting TRBD1. The J segment lost 7 bases and the V segment lost 3 bases, leaving 5 bases of the junction unmatched. Germline V gives CDR1 LNHNV, CDR2 YYDKDF (reference sequence). The CDR3 contains 14 residues. The CDR3: CATSSDRGGNEQFF. The CDR3 DNA sequence: TGTGCCACCAGCAGCGACAGGGGTGGGAATGAGCAGTTCTTC.

V and J are TRBV29-1 and TRBJ1-1; D ambiguous. Trimming stripped 7 bases from V and 8 bases from J, with 14 bases between. From germline, CDR1 is SQVTM and CDR2 ANQGSEA. The CDR3 is 11 amino acids. The CDR3 loop is CSAMGGKEAFF. CDR3 nucleotides: TGCAGCGCCATGGGTGGTAAGGAAGCTTTCTTT.

J is TRBJ1-2 and V is TRBV27; a possible D gene is TRBD1 (5 bases). Trimming left V 6 bases short and J 4 bases short, with 21 bases between. The CDR3 is 16 amino acids. CDR1 is MNHEY and CDR2 is SMNVEV in the germline V gene (reference sequence). The CDR3 reads CASSPLPDIPSYGYTF. The CDR3 region has the DNA TGTGCCAGCAGCCCCCTTCCGGACATCCCATCCTATGGCTACACCTTC.

This clone has just one count. This rearrangement joins TRBV27 to TRBJ1-1, with 9 bases lining up with TRBD1. Looked up from germline, CDR1 is MNHEY and CDR2 is SMNVEV (reference sequence). This CDR3 is 12 amino acids long. After removal of 5 bases from V and 11 bases from J, the junction contained 6 bases not matched to a gene. The CDR3 bases are TGTGCCAGCAGTCCCACCGGGACAGGGGCTTTCTTT. Translating it yields CASSPTGTGAFF.

This clone appeared once. V gene TRBV18 combines with J gene TRBJ2-7; TRBD1 might be the D (6 bases). Germline V gene sequence: CDR1 KGHSH, CDR2 LQKENI. CDR3 length: 14 amino acids. Trimming stripped 4 bases from V and 0 bases from J, with 10 bases between. CDR3 in amino acids: CASSLGQSSYEQYF. The CDR3 DNA reads as TGTGCCAGCTCACTAGGACAGAGCTCCTACGAGCAGTACTTC.

The chain combines TRBV6-6 with TRBJ2-7, with a weak D call TRBD2 (5 bases). The CDR3 length is 12 residues. From germline, CDR1 is MNHNY and CDR2 SVGAGI (reference sequence). Deletions cut 8 bases from V and 3 bases from J, with 11 bases between. CDR3 in DNA: TGTGCCAGCGGGGAGAGGAACTACGAGCAGTACTTC. It yields the protein CASGERNYEQYF.

The chain couples TRBV6-6 to TRBJ2-3, with 8 bases fitting TRBD2. V was pared by 5 bases and J by 2 bases, with 6 bases of the junction left unmatched. In germline, CDR1 is MNHNY, CDR2 SVGAGI (reference sequence). The length of the CDR3 is 15 residues. CDR3 bases: TGTGCCAGCAGTCTACTAGCGGACTTCACAGATACGCAGTATTTT. Translated, it gives CASSLLADFTDTQYF.

The chain joins TRBV13 to TRBJ2-1; 9 bases map to TRBD1. The CDR3 sequence is 15 residues long. Germline assignment: CDR1 PRHDT and CDR2 FYEKMQ (reference sequence). V shed 5 bases and J 5 bases; nucleotides not matched to a gene: 7. For the CDR3, the DNA is TGTGCCAGCAGCCGCACGGGGACAGGGCACAATGAGCAGTTCTTC. This encodes CASSRTGTGHNEQFF.

The chain links TRBV14 to TRBJ2-2; TRBD1 matches 7 bases. CDR1 and CDR2 (germline): SGHDN, FVKESK. This CDR3 contains 16 residues. With V trimmed by 5 bases and J by 0 bases, 6 bases remained unmatched. The CDR3: CASSFHRGTNTGELFF. The CDR3, as DNA: TGTGCCAGCAGCTTCCACAGGGGAACGAACACCGGGGAGCTGTTTTTT.

V is TRBV4-3 and J is TRBJ2-1, with D hard to call. Trimming left V 0 bases short and J 7 bases short, with 7 bases between. Germline CDR1 is LGHNA and CDR2 is YSLEER. The CDR3 has 13 amino acids. Here the CDR3 reads CASSQDALNEQFF. The CDR3 DNA is TGCGCCAGCAGCCAAGATGCCTTAAATGAGCAGTTCTTC.

The sample holds one count of this clone. The rearrangement uses TRBV19 and TRBJ2-7; tentative D call: TRBD1 (5 bases). The germline V gene encodes CDR1 LNHDA and CDR2 SQIVND (reference sequence). Trimming stripped 1 base from V and 3 bases from J, with 13 bases between. The CDR3 extends over 15 amino acids. In DNA form, the CDR3 reads TGTGCCAGTAGTATAGCCTCTCAGGGAAGCTACGAGCAGTACTTC. Protein product: CASSIASQGSYEQYF.

The chain combines TRBV19 with TRBJ2-7; D call uncertain. The CDR3 is made up of 11 amino acids. Trimming stripped 5 bases from V and 3 bases from J, with 5 bases between. Germline V gene sequence: CDR1 LNHDA, CDR2 SQIVND (reference sequence). CDR3 region: CASSSHYEQYF. The CDR3, as DNA: TGTGCCAGTAGTTCCCACTACGAGCAGTACTTC.

The rearrangement links TRBV9 to TRBJ2-3, with D possibly being TRBD2 (6 bases). Germline CDR1 reads SGDLS; CDR2 reads YYNGEE. V shed 4 bases and J shed 2 bases, with 11 bases lying between them. This CDR3 has 14 amino acids. This CDR3 reads CASSLSGSTDTQYF. The CDR3 bases are TGTGCCAGCAGCTTGAGCGGGTCCACAGATACGCAGTATTTT.

DNA of the CDR3: TGTGCCAGCAGTTTAGGGGGGTCTCACGAGCAGTACTTC. It codes for CASSLGGSHEQYF. V is TRBV27 and J is TRBJ2-7, with TRBD2 as a possible D gene (6 bases). The V and J ends lost 2 bases and 5 bases respectively, with 10 bases between them. The CDR3 extends over 13 amino acids. The V gene's germline CDR1 is MNHEY and CDR2 SMNVEV (reference sequence).

This clone rates as medium-sized (0.01 to 0.1%). J is TRBJ1-2 and V is TRBV7-9, with 7 bases lining up with TRBD1. V lost 5 bases to trimming and J lost 2 bases; unmatched junction nucleotides: 8. The germline CDR1 and CDR2 sequences are SEHNR and FQNEAQ (reference sequence). The CDR3 totals 15 residues. The CDR3 DNA is TGTGCCAGCAGCATTACAGGGGCCGTCAACTATGGCTACACCTTC. Protein: CASSITGAVNYGYTF.

By share of the sample, this clone is medium-sized. The chain joins TRBV13 to TRBJ2-7; D is perhaps TRBD1 (5 bases). The CDR3 extends over 15 amino acids. Trimming removed 5 bases at V and 0 bases at J, with 14 bases between. The V gene's germline CDR1 is PRHDT and CDR2 FYEKMQ (reference sequence). The CDR3, as DNA: TGTGCCAGCAGCCTCGACGGACAAAGCTCCTACGAGCAGTACTTC. This sequence encodes CASSLDGQSSYEQYF.

This chain uses TRBV27 with TRBJ2-7; the D gene is possibly TRBD1 (6 bases). The V end lost 6 bases, the J end lost 2 bases, and 14 bases lay between the germline ends. Germline-derived CDR1 and CDR2 are MNHEY and SMNVEV (reference sequence). The CDR3 spans 14 residues. As DNA, the CDR3 is TGTGCCAGCAGCTGGGGGCAGGGCCCCTACGAGCAGTACTTC. Translated: CASSWGQGPYEQYF.

This clone was recorded a few times. This chain uses TRBV19 with TRBJ2-1, with a weak D call TRBD2 (5 bases). CDR1 LNHDA and CDR2 SQIVND come from the germline V gene (reference sequence). V shed 6 bases and J shed 7 bases, with 22 bases lying between them. The CDR3 has 16 amino acids. The CDR3: CASRSISREGWNEQFF. Here the CDR3 DNA reads TGTGCCAGTAGATCAATTAGTAGAGAGGGTTGGAATGAGCAGTTCTTC.

The chain employs TRBV27 and TRBJ2-7; no clear D gene. Germline CDR1 reads MNHEY; CDR2 reads SMNVEV (reference sequence). The germline V and J ends were trimmed by 4 bases and 5 bases, with 18 bases remaining between them. The CDR3 is 15 residues long. The CDR3 region has the DNA TGTGCCAGCAGTTGGACGGGCCCCCTCCCCCACGAGCAGTACTTC. Translating it yields CASSWTGPLPHEQYF.

In this sample, this clone turned up a few times. This chain connects TRBV5-4 to TRBJ2-1; possible D gene TRBD1, 6 bases. Germline-derived CDR1 and CDR2 are SGHNT and YYREEE (reference sequence). The CDR3 extends over 11 amino acids. The V end lost 6 bases, the J end lost 7 bases, and 8 bases lay between the germline ends. The CDR3 DNA sequence: TGTGCCAGCACCCAGGGGAATGAGCAGTTCTTC. Its translation: CASTQGNEQFF.

The chain has TRBV27 and TRBJ1-5; the D is unclear. Trimming took off 2 bases at V and 2 bases at J, with 10 bases between the two ends. From germline, CDR1 is MNHEY and CDR2 SMNVEV (reference sequence). The CDR3 is 15 amino acids. DNA for the CDR3: TGTGCCAGCAGTTTAGGGAGCGGACGCAATCAGCCCCAGCATTTT. This encodes CASSLGSGRNQPQHF.

This chain links TRBV4-3 with TRBJ2-7; D uncertain. Trimming stripped 1 base from V and 0 bases from J, with 10 bases between. CDR3 length equals 15 residues. Germline CDR1 LGHNA, CDR2 YSLEER. CDR3 sequence reads: CASSQAVRGSYEQYF. The CDR3 DNA is TGCGCCAGCAGCCAAGCGGTCAGAGGCTCCTACGAGCAGTACTTC.